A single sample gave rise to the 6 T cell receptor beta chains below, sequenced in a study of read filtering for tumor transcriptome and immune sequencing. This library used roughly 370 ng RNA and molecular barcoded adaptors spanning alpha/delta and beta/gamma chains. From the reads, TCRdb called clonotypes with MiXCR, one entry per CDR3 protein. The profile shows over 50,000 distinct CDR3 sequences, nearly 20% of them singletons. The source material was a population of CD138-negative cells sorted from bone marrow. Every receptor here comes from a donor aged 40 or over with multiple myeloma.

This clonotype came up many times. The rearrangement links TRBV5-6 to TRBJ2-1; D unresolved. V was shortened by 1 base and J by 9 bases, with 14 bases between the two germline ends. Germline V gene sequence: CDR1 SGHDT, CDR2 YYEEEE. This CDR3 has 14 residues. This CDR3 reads CASSLQARGAEQFF. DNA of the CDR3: TGTGCCAGCAGCTTGCAAGCGAGAGGTGCTGAGCAGTTCTTC.

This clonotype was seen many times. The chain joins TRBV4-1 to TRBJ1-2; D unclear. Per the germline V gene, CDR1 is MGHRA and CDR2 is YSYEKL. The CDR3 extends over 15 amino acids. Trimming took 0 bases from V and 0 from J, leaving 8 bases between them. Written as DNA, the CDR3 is TGCGCCAGCAGCCAAGATCGTCAAGCTAACTATGGCTACACCTTC. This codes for CASSQDRQANYGYTF.

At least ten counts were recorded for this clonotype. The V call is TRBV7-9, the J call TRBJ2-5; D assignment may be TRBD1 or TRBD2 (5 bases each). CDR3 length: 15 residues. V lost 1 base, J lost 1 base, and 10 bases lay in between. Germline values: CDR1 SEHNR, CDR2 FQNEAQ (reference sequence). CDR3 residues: CASSLVTGTQETQYF. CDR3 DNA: TGTGCCAGCAGCTTAGTGACGGGGACCCAAGAGACCCAGTACTTC. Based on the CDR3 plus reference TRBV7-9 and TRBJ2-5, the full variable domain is DTGVSQNPRHKITKRGQNVTFRCDPISEHNRLYWYRQTLGQGPEFLTYFQNEAQLEKSRLLSDRFSAERPKGSFSTLEIQRTEQGDSAMYLCASSLVTGTQETQYFGPGTRLLVL.

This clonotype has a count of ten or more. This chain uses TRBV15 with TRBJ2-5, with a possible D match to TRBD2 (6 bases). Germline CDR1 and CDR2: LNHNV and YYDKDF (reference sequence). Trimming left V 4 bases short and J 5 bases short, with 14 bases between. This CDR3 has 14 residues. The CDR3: CATSKRLDVETQYF. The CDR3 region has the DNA TGTGCCACCAGCAAAAGACTAGATGTGGAGACCCAGTACTTC.

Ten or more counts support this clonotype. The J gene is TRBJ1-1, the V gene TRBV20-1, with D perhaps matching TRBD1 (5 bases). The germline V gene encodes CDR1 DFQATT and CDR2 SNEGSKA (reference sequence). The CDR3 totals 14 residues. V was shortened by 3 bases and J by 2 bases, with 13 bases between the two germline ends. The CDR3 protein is CSARGLVFNTEAFF. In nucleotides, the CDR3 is TGCAGTGCTAGGGGGCTGGTCTTTAACACTGAAGCTTTCTTT.

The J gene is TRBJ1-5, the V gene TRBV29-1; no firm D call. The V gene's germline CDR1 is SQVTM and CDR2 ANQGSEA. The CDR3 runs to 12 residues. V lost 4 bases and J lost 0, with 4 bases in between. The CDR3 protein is CSVAGSNQPQHF. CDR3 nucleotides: TGCAGCGTTGCGGGTAGCAATCAGCCCCAGCATTTT.